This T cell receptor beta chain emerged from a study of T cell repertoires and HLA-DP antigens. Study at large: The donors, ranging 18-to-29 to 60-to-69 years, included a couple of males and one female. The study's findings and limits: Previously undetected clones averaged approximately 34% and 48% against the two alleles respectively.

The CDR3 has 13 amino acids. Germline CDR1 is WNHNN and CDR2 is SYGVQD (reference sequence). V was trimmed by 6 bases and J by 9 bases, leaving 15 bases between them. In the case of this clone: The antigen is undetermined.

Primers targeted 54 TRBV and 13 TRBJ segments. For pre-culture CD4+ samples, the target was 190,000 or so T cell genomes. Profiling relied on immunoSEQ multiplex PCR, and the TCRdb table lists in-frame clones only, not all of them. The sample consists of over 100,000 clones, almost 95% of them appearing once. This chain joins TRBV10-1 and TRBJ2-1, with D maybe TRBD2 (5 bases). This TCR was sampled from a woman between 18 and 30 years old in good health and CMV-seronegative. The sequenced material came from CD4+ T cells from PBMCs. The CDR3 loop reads CASSGLGRGEQFF. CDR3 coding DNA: TGCGCCAGCAGCGGACTGGGCCGGGGTGAGCAGTTCTTC.